This TCR beta chain was found in a study of shared clonotypes between healthy human individuals. Overall study findings and caveats: Enrolling few donors narrowed the genetic and exposure-history diversity that was represented. The sharing of roughly 5% of naive CD4 clonotypes was seen across several donors.

Splitting the CD4+ cells yielded a CD45RA+ naive subset and a CD45RA-negative memory subset. The CDR3 covers 16 residues. V gave up 5 bases and J gave up 1 base, with 15 bases separating them. Germline loops: CDR1 SGHTA, CDR2 FQGTGA. As regards this clone: The target antigen is unknown.

Method: immunoSEQ multiplex PCR; TCRdb's copy keeps in-frame clones and lacks some. The sample yields fewer than 2.5 million clones, approximately 94% seen once. Sequencing was performed on naive CD4+ T cells from PBMCs. The subset here: CD45RA+ positively selected. This sequence joins TRBV7-3 and TRBJ2-1; the D call may be TRBD1 or TRBD2 (6 bases each). This receptor was identified in a man aged 18 to 30 in good health. Some clones in this sample may be carry-over from other donors' samples. The CDR3 DNA reads as TGTGCCAGCAGCCAGGCCATAGGGGGGTCCTACAATGAGCAGTTCTTC. This sequence encodes CASSQAIGGSYNEQFF. The full variable domain, its missing parts supplied by reference TRBV7-3 and TRBJ2-1, is GAGVSQTPSNKVTEKGKYVELRCDPISGHTALYWYRQSLGQGPEFLIYFQGTGAADDSGLPNDRFFAVRPEGSVSTLKIQRTERGDSAVYLCASSQAIGGSYNEQFFGPGTRLTVL.